This is a list of T cell receptor beta chains from one sample in a study of long-term antiretroviral therapy in people with HIV. Measured with immunoSEQ multiplex PCR; TCRdb has only the in-frame clones, and not every one. Counted here are 29,000 or so clones, approximately 94% occurring once; the ten biggest clones make up less than 3%. This specimen consisted of unsorted PBMCs, obtained just over 7.2 years after starting antiretroviral therapy. These receptors originate from a man aged 50-59 years with HIV. Each CDR3 is given with its conserved first and last residue. Each record gives: clone size, D gene, V gene, J gene, CDR3 protein, CDR3 DNA. A D gene is named only where the DNA matches it firmly. Size values are once, few and many counts, or a class for expanded clones, and some rows have none.

NA	NA	TRBV29-1	TRBJ1-1	CSVVGASTEAFF	TGCAGCGTTGTAGGAGCTAGCACTGAAGCTTTCTTT
NA	TRBD2	TRBV28	TRBJ2-7	CASRLGGYEQYF	TGTGCCAGCAGGTTGGGGGGGTACGAGCAGTACTTC
NA	TRBD2	TRBV27	TRBJ2-7	CASSLRLAGGQGGEQYF	TGTGCCAGCAGTTTACGGCTAGCGGGGGGCCAAGGGGGCGAGCAGTACTTC
NA	NA	TRBV11-2	TRBJ2-3	CASSLRVRQNADTQYF	TGTGCCAGCAGCTTAAGGGTCCGACAGAACGCAGATACGCAGTATTTT
NA	NA	TRBV6-6	TRBJ2-7	CASSYSGRRPAYEQYF	TGTGCCAGCAGTTACTCAGGGAGGAGACCCGCCTACGAGCAGTACTTC
NA	NA	TRBV5-8	TRBJ2-2	CASRKRGTNTGELFF	TGTGCCAGCAGAAAGAGAGGGACGAACACCGGGGAGCTGTTTTTT
NA	NA	TRBV6-1	TRBJ1-5	CASSEAPSQPQHF	TGTGCCAGCAGTGAGGCCCCTAGCCAGCCCCAGCATTTT
NA	NA	TRBV4-3	TRBJ1-2	CASSQGAKERGYGYTF	TGCGCCAGCAGCCAAGGAGCAAAGGAGAGGGGATATGGCTACACCTTC
once	TRBD2	TRBV5-1	TRBJ2-1	CASSDLTSGADNEQFF	TGCGCCAGCAGCGACCTGACTAGCGGGGCCGACAATGAGCAGTTCTTC
NA	TRBD2	TRBV27	TRBJ2-7	CASSPTPSGGYEQYF	TGTGCCAGCAGTCCCACCCCCAGCGGGGGGTACGAGCAGTACTTC
NA	NA	TRBV6-1	TRBJ2-2	CASSEFPFANTGELFF	TGTGCCAGCAGTGAATTCCCGTTCGCGAACACCGGGGAGCTGTTTTTT
NA	NA	TRBV5-4	TRBJ2-2	CASSLFGAGELFF	TGTGCCAGCAGCTTGTTCGGGGCCGGGGAGCTGTTTTTT
NA	TRBD2	TRBV4-2	TRBJ2-7	CASSQDWTSSYEQYF	TGTGCCAGCAGCCAAGATTGGACTAGCTCCTACGAGCAGTACTTC
NA	TRBD1	TRBV2	TRBJ2-5	CASRYRDRGNQETQYF	TGTGCCAGCAGGTACCGGGACAGGGGCAACCAAGAGACCCAGTACTTC
NA	NA	TRBV27	TRBJ1-4	CASSLRGTTNEKLFF	TGTGCCAGCAGTTTAAGGGGGACGACTAATGAAAAACTGTTTTTT
NA	NA	TRBV15	TRBJ2-3	CATSRDRGDTQYF	TGTGCCACCAGCAGAGATAGAGGAGATACGCAGTATTTT
NA	NA	TRBV4-3	TRBJ2-1	CAIPGGGPYNEQFF	TGCGCCATCCCTGGAGGGGGGCCCTACAATGAGCAGTTCTTC
NA	NA	TRBV9	TRBJ1-1	CASSVDVGADTEAFF	TGTGCCAGCAGCGTAGACGTCGGGGCGGACACTGAAGCTTTCTTT
NA	NA	TRBV7-6	TRBJ2-1	CASSLGGTVDEQFF	TGTGCCAGCAGCTTAGGGGGCACGGTGGATGAGCAGTTCTTC
NA	NA	TRBV25-1	TRBJ2-7	CASTFDRTYEQYF	TGTGCCAGCACCTTTGACAGGACCTACGAGCAGTACTTC